The 26 T cell receptor beta chains given below trace back to one sample, sequenced in a study of blood T cell repertoires in COVID-19. Method: immunoSEQ multiplex PCR; TCRdb's copy keeps in-frame clones and lacks some. Counted here are around 150,000 clones, nearly 80% occurring once; the ten biggest clones make up approximately 15%. The source material was peripheral blood. These receptors all come from a woman of 80 years or more with acute or convalescent COVID-19.

This clone was observed at least ten times. This chain uses TRBV6-5 with TRBJ1-4; TRBD1 agrees at 7 bases. From germline, CDR1 is MNHEY and CDR2 SVGAGI. The V segment lost 7 bases and the J segment 0 bases; nucleotides outside the gene matches: 5. CDR3 length: 15 residues. The CDR3 loop is CASTRQGATNEKLFF. DNA for the CDR3: TGTGCCAGCACCCGACAGGGCGCAACTAATGAAAAACTGTTTTTT.

The rearrangement uses TRBV28 and TRBJ2-3; 10 positions agree with TRBD2. This CDR3 spans 16 amino acids. CDR1 and CDR2 (germline): MDHEN, SYDVKM. The V gene end was trimmed by 5 bases and the J gene end by 0 bases; junction bases not matched to a gene: 5. The CDR3 region is CASSILAGASTDTQYF. The CDR3 DNA reads TGTGCCAGCAGTATCCTAGCGGGGGCCAGCACAGATACGCAGTATTTT.

The V call is TRBV6-6, the J call TRBJ2-3; 10 nucleotides align to TRBD2. Germline CDR1 and CDR2: MNHNY and SVGAGI (reference sequence). CDR3 length: 16 residues. J gave up 2 bases and V 6 bases, and 8 bases lay outside the gene matches. The DNA for the CDR3 is TGTGCCAGCAGCCCCGGGAGCGGGAGGGCCACAGATACGCAGTATTTT. Protein sequence: CASSPGSGRATDTQYF.

The chain is built from TRBV19 and TRBJ2-6; 8 nucleotides agree with TRBD1. V dropped 1 base and J dropped 1; count of bases not matched to a gene: 0. Germline values: CDR1 LNHDA, CDR2 SQIVND (reference sequence). The CDR3 is made up of 16 amino acids. The CDR3 spells CASSIGTGSGANVLTF. The CDR3 DNA reads as TGTGCCAGTAGTATAGGGACAGGGTCTGGGGCCAACGTCCTGACTTTC.

The V call is TRBV7-2, the J call TRBJ2-3, with 7 bases fitting TRBD2. Unmatched junction bases numbered 20, after V lost 5 bases and J lost 6 bases. The CDR3 spans 18 residues. Germline CDR1 and CDR2: SGHTA and FQGNSA. The CDR3 spells CASSPFSTASGKKDTQYF. Written as DNA, the CDR3 is TGTGCCAGCAGCCCTTTCTCTACGGCTAGCGGCAAGAAGGATACGCAGTATTTT.

The chain recombines TRBV11-2 with TRBJ2-2; no firm D call. CDR3 length: 13 amino acids. V was cut by 5 bases and J by 5 bases, with 9 bases left in between. CDR1 and CDR2 (germline): SGHAT, FQNNGV. The CDR3 sequence: CASSEWRTGELFF. The CDR3 DNA reads TGTGCCAGCAGCGAATGGCGGACCGGGGAGCTGTTTTTT.

The count of this clone is one. The chain links TRBV19 to TRBJ2-3; 9 nucleotides agree with TRBD1. The CDR3 loop spans 13 amino acids. After removal of 6 bases from V and 8 bases from J, the junction contained 6 bases not matched to a gene. Per the germline V gene, CDR1 is LNHDA and CDR2 is SQIVND (reference sequence). The CDR3, as DNA: TGTGCCAGTAGACATCGACAGGGGGGTACGCAGTATTTT. Translating gives CASRHRQGGTQYF.

This clone was seen once. This rearrangement joins TRBV5-5 to TRBJ1-5; no clear D. Trimming shortened V by 4 bases and J by 0 bases, and 8 bases separated the two germline ends. Germline V gene data show CDR1 as SGHKS and CDR2 as YYEKEE (reference sequence). The length of the CDR3 is 14 residues. Here the CDR3 reads CASSGGTSNQPQHF. The CDR3 coding sequence is TGTGCCAGCAGCGGCGGAACTAGCAATCAGCCCCAGCATTTT. Together with reference TRBV5-5 and TRBJ1-5, the CDR3 gives the full variable domain: DAGVTQSPTHLIKTRGQQVTLRCSPISGHKSVSWYQQVLGQGPQFIFQYYEKEERGRGNFPDRFSARQFPNYSSELNVNALLLGDSALYLCASSGGTSNQPQHFGDGTRLSIL.

The V call is TRBV12-3 or TRBV12-4, the J call TRBJ1-5; D is perhaps TRBD1 (6 bases). The CDR3 is 13 amino acids. The V end lost 8 bases, the J end lost 10 bases, and 18 bases lay between the germline ends. The DNA of the CDR3 is TGTGCCAGCTGGGTGGGGGCGGGTTATCCCCAGCATTTT. Translating it yields CASWVGAGYPQHF.

This clone was counted only a few times. The chain carries TRBV5-1 and TRBJ2-2, with D maybe TRBD1 (6 bases). V shed 6 bases and J shed 6 bases, with 18 bases lying between them. Germline V gives CDR1 SGHRS, CDR2 YFSETQ. This CDR3 has 15 amino acids. The CDR3 protein is CASTAQGLIPGELFF. The CDR3 DNA reads as TGCGCCAGCACTGCCCAGGGGTTGATCCCCGGGGAGCTGTTTTTT.

The chain carries TRBV6-5 and TRBJ1-1; D gene unclear. Per the germline V gene, CDR1 is MNHEY and CDR2 is SVGAGI. The CDR3 sequence is 14 residues long. V was pared by 8 bases and J by 4 bases, with 17 bases between. The CDR3: CASSPLEGGTEAFF. CDR3 DNA sequence: TGTGCCAGCTCCCCGCTTGAGGGTGGCACTGAAGCTTTCTTT.

J is TRBJ2-5 and V is TRBV7-2, with 8 bases matching TRBD2. Germline V gene data show CDR1 as SGHTA and CDR2 as FQGNSA. The CDR3 contains 14 residues. Germline trimming cut 5 bases from V and 5 bases from J; bases unmatched to any gene: 7. The CDR3 spells CASSRSGKGETQYF. CDR3 coding DNA: TGTGCCAGCAGCCGTAGCGGGAAGGGGGAGACCCAGTACTTC. The variable domain in full, completed from reference TRBV7-2 and TRBJ2-5, reads GAGVSQSPSNKVTEKGKDVELRCDPISGHTALYWYRQSLGQGLEFLIYFQGNSAPDKSGLPSDRFSAERTGGSVSTLTIQRTQQEDSAVYLCASSRSGKGETQYFGPGTRLLVL.

This clone was counted once. This chain links TRBV7-9 with TRBJ2-7, with 9 bases identical to TRBD1. The ends lost 5 bases at V and 2 bases at J; junction bases unmatched: 4. Germline CDR1 is SEHNR and CDR2 is FQNEAQ (reference sequence). The CDR3 has 14 residues. CDR3 sequence reads: CASSLGTGPYEQYF. Written as DNA, the CDR3 is TGTGCCAGCAGCCTTGGGACAGGGCCCTACGAGCAGTACTTC.

This chain joins TRBV18 and TRBJ1-3; D is uncertain. Germline V gene data show CDR1 as KGHSH and CDR2 as LQKENI. V dropped 2 bases and J dropped 0 bases, with 11 bases sitting between them. The CDR3 totals 16 residues. The CDR3 spells CASSPFEGGSGNTIYF. The CDR3 nucleotides are TGTGCCAGCTCACCATTTGAGGGAGGCTCTGGAAACACCATATATTTT.

This sequence joins TRBV7-2 and TRBJ2-7, with 9 nucleotides matching TRBD1. J was trimmed by 4 bases and V by 5 bases; bases with no gene match: 9. CDR3 size: 15 residues. The germline gives CDR1 SGHTA, CDR2 FQGNSA. CDR3 protein: CASSGRDRAGYEQYF. DNA for the CDR3: TGTGCCAGCAGCGGCCGGGACAGGGCGGGTTACGAGCAGTACTTC.

Points on this clone: The same CDR3 can be traced to other DNA sequences in this sample. The V call is TRBV5-1, the J call TRBJ2-2; 7 bases agree with TRBD1. The CDR3 extends over 15 amino acids. Trimming took 1 base from V and 1 from J; bases not matched to a gene: 1. The germline V gene encodes CDR1 SGHRS and CDR2 YFSETQ. DNA of the CDR3: TGCGCCAGCAGCTTGAGGACAGGGAACACCGGGGAGCTGTTTTTT. Protein: CASSLRTGNTGELFF. Together with reference TRBV5-1 and TRBJ2-2, the CDR3 gives the full variable domain: KAGVTQTPRYLIKTRGQQVTLSCSPISGHRSVSWYQQTPGQGLQFLFEYFSETQRNKGNFPGRFSGRQFSNSRSEMNVSTLELGDSALYLCASSLRTGNTGELFFGEGSRLTVL.

The chain is built from TRBV6-5 and TRBJ1-2; D gene unclear. The germline V and J ends were trimmed by 8 bases and 0 bases, with 7 bases remaining between them. The CDR3 is 12 residues long. Germline V gene data show CDR1 as MNHEY and CDR2 as SVGAGI. The CDR3 DNA follows: TGTGCCAGCGGAGGAGCTAACTATGGCTACACCTTC. It specifies CASGGANYGYTF.

The chain carries TRBV3-1 (or the pseudogene TRBV3-2) and TRBJ2-7, with a tentative D call TRBD2 (6 bases). CDR3 size: 13 residues. Trimming removed 1 base at V and 7 bases at J, with 11 bases between. Germline CDR1 LGHDT, CDR2 YNNKEL (reference sequence). The chain's CDR3 is CASSQVEGLEQYF. CDR3 in DNA: TGTGCCAGCAGCCAAGTGGAGGGGCTGGAGCAGTACTTC.

The chain combines TRBV5-4 with TRBJ1-2, with TRBD1 matching over 8 bases. V lost 5 bases and J lost 7; bases outside the gene matches: 7. The CDR3 totals 13 residues. From germline, CDR1 is SGHNT and CDR2 YYREEE (reference sequence). CDR3 loop: CASSIQGVGGYTF. The CDR3, as DNA: TGTGCCAGCAGTATACAGGGGGTTGGTGGCTACACCTTC.

This sequence joins TRBV3-1 (or the pseudogene TRBV3-2) and TRBJ1-2, with D maybe TRBD1 (5 bases). In germline, CDR1 is LGHDT, CDR2 YNNKEL (reference sequence). CDR3 length equals 14 residues. The germline V and J ends were trimmed by 1 base and 0 bases, with 6 bases remaining between them. CDR3 sequence reads: CASSQVGANYGYTF. The CDR3 DNA is TGTGCCAGCAGCCAAGTAGGGGCTAACTATGGCTACACCTTC.

This clone was counted only a few times. This rearrangement joins TRBV2 to TRBJ2-7; tentative D call: TRBD1 (6 bases). In germline, CDR1 is SNHLY, CDR2 FYNNEI. There are 12 residues in the CDR3. V was pared by 7 bases and J by 6 bases, with 13 bases between. CDR3 DNA sequence: TGTGCCAGCACCCAACAGGGTCTCGAGCAGTACTTC. Encoded protein: CASTQQGLEQYF.

The chain employs TRBV4-1 and TRBJ2-7; a weak D match, TRBD1 (6 bases). This CDR3 is 15 amino acids long. Per the germline V gene, CDR1 is MGHRA and CDR2 is YSYEKL. CDR3 in amino acids: CDLYLDRTDSYEQYF. The CDR3 DNA follows: TGCGACTTATACCTCGACAGGACCGACTCCTACGAGCAGTACTTC.

CDR3 nucleotide sequence: TGTGCCAGCAACCCGGGGGACAGACAGAAAGCTTTCTTT. It specifies CASNPGDRQKAFF. This chain joins TRBV28 and TRBJ1-1, with 7 bases lining up with TRBD1. Germline V gives CDR1 MDHEN, CDR2 SYDVKM. The CDR3 has 13 residues. Trimming cost V 7 bases and J 9 bases; bases outside gene matches: 11.

The chain links TRBV28 to TRBJ2-1; 8 nucleotides line up with TRBD2. CDR1 MDHEN and CDR2 SYDVKM come from the germline V gene. J was trimmed by 0 bases and V by 6 bases; bases with no gene match: 4. This CDR3 region has 15 residues. CDR3 coding DNA: TGTGCCAGCAGCCCACTAGCGGTCTCCTACAATGAGCAGTTCTTC. This translates into CASSPLAVSYNEQFF.

The gene calls are TRBV5-1 and TRBJ1-1; 9 nucleotides match TRBD1. This CDR3 contains 17 residues. In germline, CDR1 is SGHRS, CDR2 YFSETQ. With 0 bases clipped from V and 7 bases from J, the junction kept 13 bases outside the gene matches. CDR3 residues: CASSLAGQGRYDGEAFF. The DNA of the CDR3 is TGCGCCAGCAGCTTGGCGGGACAGGGACGATACGATGGTGAAGCTTTCTTT. Based on the CDR3 plus reference TRBV5-1 and TRBJ1-1, the full variable domain is KAGVTQTPRYLIKTRGQQVTLSCSPISGHRSVSWYQQTPGQGLQFLFEYFSETQRNKGNFPGRFSGRQFSNSRSEMNVSTLELGDSALYLCASSLAGQGRYDGEAFFGQGTRLTVV.

This rearrangement joins TRBV18 to TRBJ1-4, with a tentative D call TRBD1 (6 bases). Deletions cut 1 base from V and 7 bases from J, with 10 bases between. The CDR3 is 14 amino acids. Germline loops: CDR1 KGHSH, CDR2 LQKENI. For the CDR3, the DNA is TGTGCCAGCTCACCACTGGGGGCAAGTGAAAAACTGTTTTTT. This sequence encodes CASSPLGASEKLFF.